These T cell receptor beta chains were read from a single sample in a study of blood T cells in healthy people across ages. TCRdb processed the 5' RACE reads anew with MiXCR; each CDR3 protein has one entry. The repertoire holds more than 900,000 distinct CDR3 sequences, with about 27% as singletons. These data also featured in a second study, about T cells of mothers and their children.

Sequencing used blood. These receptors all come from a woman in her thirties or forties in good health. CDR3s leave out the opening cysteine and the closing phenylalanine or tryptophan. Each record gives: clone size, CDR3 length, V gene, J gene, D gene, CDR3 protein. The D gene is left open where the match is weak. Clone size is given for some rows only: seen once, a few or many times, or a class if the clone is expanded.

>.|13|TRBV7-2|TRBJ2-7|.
ASSLHRTWGYEQY
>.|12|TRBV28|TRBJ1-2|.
ASSSSERAYGYT
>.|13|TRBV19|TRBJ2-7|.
ASSMRTPSSYEQY
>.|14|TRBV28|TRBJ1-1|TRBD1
ASSLGDRGIDTEAF
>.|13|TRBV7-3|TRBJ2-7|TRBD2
ASSSDGLAGEEQY
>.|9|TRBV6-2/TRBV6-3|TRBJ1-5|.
ASSYPGPQH
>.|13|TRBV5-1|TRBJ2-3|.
ASSLDSASTDTQY
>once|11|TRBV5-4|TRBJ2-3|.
ASRGTAKNTQY
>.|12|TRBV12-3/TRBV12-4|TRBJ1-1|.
ASSYSDISPEAF
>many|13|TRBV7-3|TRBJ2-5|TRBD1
ASSLQGGLGETQY
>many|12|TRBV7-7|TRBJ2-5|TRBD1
ASSLGGQEETQY
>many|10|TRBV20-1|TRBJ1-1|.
SARTANTEAF
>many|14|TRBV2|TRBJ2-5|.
ASSGGLGGWRETQY
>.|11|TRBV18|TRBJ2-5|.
ASSVRKGETQY
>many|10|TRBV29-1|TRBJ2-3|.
SAGGVGDTQY
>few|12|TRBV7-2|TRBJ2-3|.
ASSWAGPGDTQY
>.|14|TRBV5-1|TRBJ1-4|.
ASSLVAFATNEKLF
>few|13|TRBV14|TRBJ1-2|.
ASSQKDRNHYGYT
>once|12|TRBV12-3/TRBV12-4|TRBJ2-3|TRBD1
ASSLTGGRDTEY
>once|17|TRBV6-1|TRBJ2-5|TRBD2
ASSEFRSSGGPGKETQY
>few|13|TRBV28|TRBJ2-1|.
ASSGLGDSYNEQF
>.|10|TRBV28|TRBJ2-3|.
ATVPSTDTQY
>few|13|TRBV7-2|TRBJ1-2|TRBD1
ASSLGATGGWGYT
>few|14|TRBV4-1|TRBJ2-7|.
ASSQVEVRGWGEQY
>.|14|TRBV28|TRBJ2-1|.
ASSLETSGSYDEQF
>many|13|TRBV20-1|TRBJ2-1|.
SATRGGRSGNEQF
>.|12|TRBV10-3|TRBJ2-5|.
AIRDGTGRETQY
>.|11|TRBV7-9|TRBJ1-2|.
ASSLRVTYGYT
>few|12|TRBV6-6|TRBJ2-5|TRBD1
ASSYQTGVETQY
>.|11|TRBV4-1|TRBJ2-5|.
ASSQGGHETQY
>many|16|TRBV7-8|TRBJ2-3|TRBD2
ASSLGLAGGLNTDTQY
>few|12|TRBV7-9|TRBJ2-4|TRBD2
ASSQGLAKDIQY
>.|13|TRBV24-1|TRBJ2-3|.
ATSDSEHTTDTQY
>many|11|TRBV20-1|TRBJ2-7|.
SARSVGTYEQY
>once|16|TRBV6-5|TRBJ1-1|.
ASSYSGKGWRGNTEAF
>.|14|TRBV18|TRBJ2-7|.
ACSATAGRNSYEQY
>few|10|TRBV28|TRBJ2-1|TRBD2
ASSLPGTRKF
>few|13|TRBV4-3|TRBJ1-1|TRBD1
ASSQGQGALTEAF
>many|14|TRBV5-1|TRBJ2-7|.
ASASGPGRNSYEQY
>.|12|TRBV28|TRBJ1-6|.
ASSLHRPNSPLH
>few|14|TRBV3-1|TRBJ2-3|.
ASSQVGGAGTDTQY
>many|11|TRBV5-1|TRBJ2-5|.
ASSLGGGETQY
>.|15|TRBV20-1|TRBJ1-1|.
SARVRDSGPQNTEAF
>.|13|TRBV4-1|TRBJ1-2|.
ASSPSNGGFYGYT
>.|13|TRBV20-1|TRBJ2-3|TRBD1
SARSRQGATDTQY
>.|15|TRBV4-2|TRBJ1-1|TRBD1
ASSQVTTRGRNTEAF
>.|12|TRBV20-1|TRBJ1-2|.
SARHREAYYGYT
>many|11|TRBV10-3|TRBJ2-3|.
AISAINTDTQY
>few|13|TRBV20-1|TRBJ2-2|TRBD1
SARDFNRGTGELF
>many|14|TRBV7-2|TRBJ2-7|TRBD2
ASSLAGLAGTYEQY